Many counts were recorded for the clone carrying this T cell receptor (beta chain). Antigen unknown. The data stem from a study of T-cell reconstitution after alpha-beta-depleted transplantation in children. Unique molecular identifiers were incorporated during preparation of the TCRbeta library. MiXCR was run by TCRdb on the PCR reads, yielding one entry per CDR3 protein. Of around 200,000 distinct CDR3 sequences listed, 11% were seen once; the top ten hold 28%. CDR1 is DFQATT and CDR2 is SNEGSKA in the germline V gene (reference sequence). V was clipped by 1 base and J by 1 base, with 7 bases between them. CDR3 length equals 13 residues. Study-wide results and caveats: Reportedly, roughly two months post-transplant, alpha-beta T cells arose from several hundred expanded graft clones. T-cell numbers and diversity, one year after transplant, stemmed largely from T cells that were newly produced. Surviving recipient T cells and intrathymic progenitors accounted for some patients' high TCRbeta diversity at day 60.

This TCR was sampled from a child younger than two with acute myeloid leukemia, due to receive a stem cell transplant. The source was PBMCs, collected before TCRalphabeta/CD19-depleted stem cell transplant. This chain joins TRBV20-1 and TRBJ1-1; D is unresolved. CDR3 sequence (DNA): TGCAGTGCTAGAGCCGACGGGAACACTGAAGCTTTCTTT. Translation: CSARADGNTEAFF.